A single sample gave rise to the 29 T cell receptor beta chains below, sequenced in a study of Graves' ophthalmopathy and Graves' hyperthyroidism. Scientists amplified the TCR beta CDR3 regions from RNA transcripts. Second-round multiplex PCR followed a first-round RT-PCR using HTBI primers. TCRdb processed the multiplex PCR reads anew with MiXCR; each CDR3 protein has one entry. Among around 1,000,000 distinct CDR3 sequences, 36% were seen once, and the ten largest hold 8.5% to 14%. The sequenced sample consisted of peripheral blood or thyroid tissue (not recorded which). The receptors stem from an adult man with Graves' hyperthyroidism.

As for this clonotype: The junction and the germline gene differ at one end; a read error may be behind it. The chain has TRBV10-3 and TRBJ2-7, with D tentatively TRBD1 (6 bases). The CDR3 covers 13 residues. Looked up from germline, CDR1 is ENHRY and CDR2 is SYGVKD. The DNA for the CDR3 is TGTGCCAGCAGTACCATGACAGGTTACGAGCAGTACTTC. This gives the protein CASSTMTGYEQYF.

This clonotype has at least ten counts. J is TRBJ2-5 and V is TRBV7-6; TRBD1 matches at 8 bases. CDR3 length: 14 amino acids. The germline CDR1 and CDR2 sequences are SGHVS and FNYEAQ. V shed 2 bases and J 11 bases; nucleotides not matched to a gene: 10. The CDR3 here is CASSLMTGDPLQYF. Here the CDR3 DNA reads TGTGCCAGCAGCTTAATGACAGGGGATCCCCTACAGTACTTC.

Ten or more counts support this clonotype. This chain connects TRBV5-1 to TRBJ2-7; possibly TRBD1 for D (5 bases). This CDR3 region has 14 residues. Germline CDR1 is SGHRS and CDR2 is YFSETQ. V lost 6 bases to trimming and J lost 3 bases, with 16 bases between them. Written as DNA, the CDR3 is TGCGCCAGCACCAGTCAGGGCGGTTTCTACGAGCAGTACTTC. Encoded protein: CASTSQGGFYEQYF.

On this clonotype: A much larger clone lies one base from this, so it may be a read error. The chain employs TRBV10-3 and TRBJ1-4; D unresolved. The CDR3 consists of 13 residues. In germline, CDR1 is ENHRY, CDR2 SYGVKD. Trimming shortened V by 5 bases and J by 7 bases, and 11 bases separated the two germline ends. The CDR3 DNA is TGTGCCATCAGTTACTACAGCGGTGAAAAACTGTTTTTT. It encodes CAISYYSGEKLFF.

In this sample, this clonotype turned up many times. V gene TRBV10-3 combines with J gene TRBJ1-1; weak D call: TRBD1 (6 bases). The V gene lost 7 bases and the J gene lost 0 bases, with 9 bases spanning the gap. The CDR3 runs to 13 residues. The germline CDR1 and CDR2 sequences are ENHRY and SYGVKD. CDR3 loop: CAITDRLNTEAFF. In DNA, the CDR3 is TGTGCCATCACGGACAGATTGAACACTGAAGCTTTCTTT.

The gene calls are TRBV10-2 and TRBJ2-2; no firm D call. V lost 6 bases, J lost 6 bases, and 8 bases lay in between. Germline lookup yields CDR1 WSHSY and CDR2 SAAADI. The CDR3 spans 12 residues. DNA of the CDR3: TGCGCCAGCAGCCGATTTCCCGGGGAGCTGTTTTTT. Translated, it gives CASSRFPGELFF.

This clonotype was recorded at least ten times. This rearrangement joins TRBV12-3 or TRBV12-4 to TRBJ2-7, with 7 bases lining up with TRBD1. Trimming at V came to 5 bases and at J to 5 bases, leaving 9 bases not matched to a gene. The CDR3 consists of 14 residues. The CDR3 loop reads CASSPLGTANEQYF. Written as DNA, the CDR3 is TGTGCCAGCAGTCCCCTAGGGACAGCGAACGAGCAGTACTTC.

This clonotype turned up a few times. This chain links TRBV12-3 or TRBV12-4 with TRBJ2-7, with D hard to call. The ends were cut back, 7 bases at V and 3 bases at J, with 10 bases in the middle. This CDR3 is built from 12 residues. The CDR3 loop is CASTNRLYEQYF. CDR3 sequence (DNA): TGTGCCAGCACGAATAGGCTCTACGAGCAGTACTTC.

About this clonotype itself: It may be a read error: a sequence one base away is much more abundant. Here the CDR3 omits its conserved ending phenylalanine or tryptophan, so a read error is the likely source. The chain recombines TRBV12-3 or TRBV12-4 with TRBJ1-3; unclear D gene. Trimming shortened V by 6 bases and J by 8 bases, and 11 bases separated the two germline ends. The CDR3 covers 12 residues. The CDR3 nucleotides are TGTGCCAGCAGAATAGGGTGGCACACCATATATTTA. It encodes CASRIGWHTIYL.

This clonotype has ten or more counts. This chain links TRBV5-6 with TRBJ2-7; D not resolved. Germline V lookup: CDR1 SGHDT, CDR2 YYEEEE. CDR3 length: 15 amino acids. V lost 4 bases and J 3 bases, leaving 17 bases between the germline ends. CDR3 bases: TGTGCCAGCAGCGTAGATGAGGCCCAAGGCTACGAGCAGTACTTC. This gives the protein CASSVDEAQGYEQYF. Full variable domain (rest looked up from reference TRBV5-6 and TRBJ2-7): DAGVTQSPTHLIKTRGQQVTLRCSPKSGHDTVSWYQQALGQGPQFIFQYYEEEERQRGNFPDRFSGHQFPNYSSELNVNALLLGDSALYLCASSVDEAQGYEQYFGPGTRLTVT.

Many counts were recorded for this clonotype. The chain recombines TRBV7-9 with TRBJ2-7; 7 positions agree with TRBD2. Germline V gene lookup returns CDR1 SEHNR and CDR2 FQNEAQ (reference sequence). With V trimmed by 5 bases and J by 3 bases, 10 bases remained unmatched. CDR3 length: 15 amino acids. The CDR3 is CASSKPGLRIYEQYF. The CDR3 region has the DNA TGTGCCAGCAGCAAACCGGGACTAAGAATCTACGAGCAGTACTTC.

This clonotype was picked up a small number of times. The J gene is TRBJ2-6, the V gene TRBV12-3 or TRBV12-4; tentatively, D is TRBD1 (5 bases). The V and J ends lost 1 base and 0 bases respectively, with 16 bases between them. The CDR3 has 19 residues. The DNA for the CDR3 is TGTGCCAGCAGTTTAGGGTGGCTGGGGCGGAGCTCTGGGGCCAACGTCCTGACTTTC. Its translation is CASSLGWLGRSSGANVLTF.

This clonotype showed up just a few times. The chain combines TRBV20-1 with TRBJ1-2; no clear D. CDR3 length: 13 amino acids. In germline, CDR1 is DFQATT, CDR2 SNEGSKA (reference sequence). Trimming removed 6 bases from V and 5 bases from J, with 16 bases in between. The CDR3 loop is CSAKSAVGYGYTF. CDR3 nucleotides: TGCAGTGCCAAATCGGCTGTCGGTTATGGCTACACCTTC.

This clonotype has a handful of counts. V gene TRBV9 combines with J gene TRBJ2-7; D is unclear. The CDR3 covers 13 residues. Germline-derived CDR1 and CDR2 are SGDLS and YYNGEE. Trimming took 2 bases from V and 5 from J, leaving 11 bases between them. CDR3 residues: CASSVGPVNEQYF. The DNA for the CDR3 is TGTGCCAGCAGCGTGGGCCCGGTTAACGAGCAGTACTTC.

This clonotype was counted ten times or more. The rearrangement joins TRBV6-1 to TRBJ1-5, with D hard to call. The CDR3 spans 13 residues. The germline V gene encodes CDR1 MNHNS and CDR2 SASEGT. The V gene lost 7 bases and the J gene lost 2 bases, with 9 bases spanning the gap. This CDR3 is CASIFGGNQPQHF. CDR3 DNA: TGTGCCAGCATCTTCGGAGGCAATCAGCCCCAGCATTTT.

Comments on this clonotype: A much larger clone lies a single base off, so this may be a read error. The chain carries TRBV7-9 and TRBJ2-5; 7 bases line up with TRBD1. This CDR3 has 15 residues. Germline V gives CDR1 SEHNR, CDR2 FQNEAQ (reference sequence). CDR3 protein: CANSQPGTAQETQYF. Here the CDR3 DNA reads TGTGCCAACAGCCAACCTGGGACAGCCCAAGAGACCCAGTACTTC.

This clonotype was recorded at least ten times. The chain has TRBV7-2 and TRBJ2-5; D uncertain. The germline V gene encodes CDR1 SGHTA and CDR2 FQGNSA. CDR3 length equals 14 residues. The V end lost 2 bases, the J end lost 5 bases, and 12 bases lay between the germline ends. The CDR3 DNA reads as TGTGCCAGCAGCTTAAGTCCCGGTCCGGAGACCCAGTACTTC. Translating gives CASSLSPGPETQYF.

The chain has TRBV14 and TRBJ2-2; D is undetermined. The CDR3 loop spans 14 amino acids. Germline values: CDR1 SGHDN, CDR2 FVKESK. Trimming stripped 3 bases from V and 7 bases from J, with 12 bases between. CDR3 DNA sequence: TGTGCCAGCAGCCACAGTCCCGTATTCGGGGAGCTGTTTTTT. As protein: CASSHSPVFGELFF.

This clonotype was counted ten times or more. CDR3 protein: CASSQETWGGELFF. In DNA, the CDR3 is TGTGCCAGCAGCCAAGAGACGTGGGGTGGGGAGCTGTTTTTT. This rearrangement joins TRBV14 to TRBJ2-2; D call uncertain. The germline V gene encodes CDR1 SGHDN and CDR2 FVKESK. The CDR3 covers 14 residues. Trimming pared 0 bases from V and 8 bases from J, leaving 10 bases between. The variable domain in full, completed from reference TRBV14 and TRBJ2-2, reads EAGVTQFPSHSVIEKGQTVTLRCDPISGHDNLYWYRRVMGKEIKFLLHFVKESKQDESGMPNNRFLAERTGGTYSTLKVQPAELEDSGVYFCASSQETWGGELFFGEGSRLTVL.

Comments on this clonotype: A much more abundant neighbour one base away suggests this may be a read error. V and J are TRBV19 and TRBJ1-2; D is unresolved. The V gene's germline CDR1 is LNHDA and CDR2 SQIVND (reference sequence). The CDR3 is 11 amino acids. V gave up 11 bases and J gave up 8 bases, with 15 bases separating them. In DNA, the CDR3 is TGTGCCGCCTCCGTGGGGAGGGGCTACACCTTC. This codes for CAASVGRGYTF.

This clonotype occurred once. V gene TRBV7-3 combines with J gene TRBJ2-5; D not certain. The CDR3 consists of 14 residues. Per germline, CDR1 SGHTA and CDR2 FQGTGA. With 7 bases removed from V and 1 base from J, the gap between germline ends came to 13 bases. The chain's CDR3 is CASIRAGTQETQYF. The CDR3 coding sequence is TGTGCCAGCATTCGGGCAGGAACCCAAGAGACCCAGTACTTC.

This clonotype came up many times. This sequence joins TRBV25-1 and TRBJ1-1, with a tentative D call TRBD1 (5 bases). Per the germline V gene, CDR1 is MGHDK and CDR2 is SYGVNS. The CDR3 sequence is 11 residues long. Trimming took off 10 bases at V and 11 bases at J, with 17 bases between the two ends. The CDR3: CATSGGEYAFF. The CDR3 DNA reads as TGTGCCACCTCGGGGGGGGAATATGCTTTCTTT.

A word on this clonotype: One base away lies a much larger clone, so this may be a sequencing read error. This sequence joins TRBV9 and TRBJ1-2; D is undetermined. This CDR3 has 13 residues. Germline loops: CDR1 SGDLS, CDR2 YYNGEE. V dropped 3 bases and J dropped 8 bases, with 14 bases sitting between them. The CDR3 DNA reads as TGTGCCAGCAGCGGACCCTCACGTTCCGGCTACACCTTC. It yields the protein CASSGPSRSGYTF.

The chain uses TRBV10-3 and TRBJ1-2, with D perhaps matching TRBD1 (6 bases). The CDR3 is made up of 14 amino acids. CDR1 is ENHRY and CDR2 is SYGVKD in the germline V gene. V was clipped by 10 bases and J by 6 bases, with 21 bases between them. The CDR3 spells CASSNTGSRDGYTF. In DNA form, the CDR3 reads TGTGCCAGCAGCAATACAGGGAGTCGGGATGGCTACACCTTC.

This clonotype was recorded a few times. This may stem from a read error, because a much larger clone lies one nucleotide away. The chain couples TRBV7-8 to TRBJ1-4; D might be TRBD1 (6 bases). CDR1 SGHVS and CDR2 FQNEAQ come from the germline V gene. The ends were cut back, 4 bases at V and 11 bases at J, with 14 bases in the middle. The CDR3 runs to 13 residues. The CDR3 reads CASSSDSLDKLFF. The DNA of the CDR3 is TGTGCCAGCAGCTCGGACAGCTTGGACAAACTGTTTTTT.

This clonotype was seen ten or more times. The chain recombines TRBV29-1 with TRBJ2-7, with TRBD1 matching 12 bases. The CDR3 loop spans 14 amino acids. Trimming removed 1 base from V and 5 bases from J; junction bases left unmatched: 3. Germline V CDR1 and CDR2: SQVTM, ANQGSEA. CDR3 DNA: TGCAGCGTTGAAGTTGGGACAGGGGGCCACGAGCAGTACTTC. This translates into CSVEVGTGGHEQYF.

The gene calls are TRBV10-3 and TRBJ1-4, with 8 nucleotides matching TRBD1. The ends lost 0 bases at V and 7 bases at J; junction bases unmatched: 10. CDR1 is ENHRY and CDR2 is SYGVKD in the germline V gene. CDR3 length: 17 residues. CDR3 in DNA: TGTGCCATCAGTGAGTCGAGCTTGGGCAGGGGGCCTGAAAAACTGTTTTTT. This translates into CAISESSLGRGPEKLFF.

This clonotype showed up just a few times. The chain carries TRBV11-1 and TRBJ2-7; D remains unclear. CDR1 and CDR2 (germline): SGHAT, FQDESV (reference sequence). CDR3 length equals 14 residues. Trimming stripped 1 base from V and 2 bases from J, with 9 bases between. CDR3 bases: TGTGCCAGCAGCTTAGAGGGAAAAACCTACGAGCAGTACTTC. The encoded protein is CASSLEGKTYEQYF. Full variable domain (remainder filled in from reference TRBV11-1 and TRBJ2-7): EAEVAQSPRYKITEKSQAVAFWCDPISGHATLYWYRQILGQGPELLVQFQDESVVDDSQLPKDRFSAERLKGVDSTLKIQPAELGDSAMYLCASSLEGKTYEQYFGPGTRLTVT.

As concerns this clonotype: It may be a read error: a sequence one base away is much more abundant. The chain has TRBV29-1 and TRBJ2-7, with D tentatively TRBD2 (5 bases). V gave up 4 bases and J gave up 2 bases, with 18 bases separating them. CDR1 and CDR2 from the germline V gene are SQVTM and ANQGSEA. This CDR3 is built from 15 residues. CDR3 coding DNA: TGCAGCGTTGGATCCTTAGAGACGGGGACCTACGAGCAGTACTTC. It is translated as CSVGSLETGTYEQYF.